One and the same sample provided the 14 T cell receptor beta chains below, sequenced in a study of T-cell reconstitution after alpha-beta-depleted transplantation in children (dated by TCRdb to 2015 to 2016). The library relied on PCR. TCRdb records Illumina HiSeq 2500 as the sequencer. Molecular barcoding was employed in the preparation of TCR libraries, with unique molecular identifiers being used to normalize TCRbeta repertoire quantification. TCRdb cleaned the public reads at Q25 with fastp, built clones with MiXCR and kept in-frame beta chains. Identical CDR3 protein sequences are pooled into one entry, listed with their most common genes and DNA. The sample table lists about 240,000 distinct CDR3 sequences, 9.5% to 15% of them with a count of one. Jointly, the top ten make up approximately 2.9% of the sample. The sample was PBMCs from the stem cell graft donor, taken from the stem cell graft. These receptors were taken from a human donor who donated a stem cell graft to a child with acute lymphoblastic leukemia.

This clonotype was detected ten times or more. J is TRBJ1-1 and V is TRBV12-3 or TRBV12-4; D call uncertain. The V end lost 6 bases, the J end lost 5 bases, and 16 bases lay between the germline ends. The CDR3 is 14 residues long. The CDR3 region has the DNA TGTGCCAGCAGCTCTCGGCCCCTGGGAACTGAAGCTTTCTTT. It specifies CASSSRPLGTEAFF.

This clonotype came up many times. V is TRBV12-3 or TRBV12-4 and J is TRBJ2-7, with TRBD1 identical over 9 bases. This CDR3 comprises 15 residues. The V and J ends lost 3 bases and 6 bases, in that order; junction bases with no gene match: 9. The CDR3 spells CASSLPPGQGGEQYF. In DNA form, the CDR3 reads TGTGCCAGCAGTTTGCCCCCGGGACAGGGAGGCGAGCAGTACTTC.

This clonotype was observed at least ten times. The chain links TRBV6-5 to TRBJ1-1, with TRBD1 matching 7 bases. The CDR3 consists of 15 residues. V trimming: 4 bases; J trimming: 4 bases; junction bases outside the gene matches: 9. Germline assignment: CDR1 MNHEY and CDR2 SVGAGI. CDR3 loop: CASSSVTGVGTEAFF. The CDR3 DNA is TGTGCCAGCAGTTCCGTTACAGGGGTGGGCACTGAAGCTTTCTTT.

This clonotype occurred many times. This sequence joins TRBV4-3 and TRBJ2-3; TRBD1 matches 8 bases. Germline V gene sequence: CDR1 LGHNA, CDR2 YSLEER. After removal of 2 bases from V and 1 base from J, the junction contained 8 bases not matched to a gene. The CDR3 extends over 17 amino acids. The CDR3 loop is CASSQSGGGLGTDTQYF. DNA of the CDR3: TGCGCCAGCAGCCAATCAGGGGGCGGACTGGGCACAGATACGCAGTATTTT.

This clonotype appeared many times. The chain joins TRBV6-5 to TRBJ1-5, with a weak D call TRBD1 (6 bases). Germline V gene data show CDR1 as MNHEY and CDR2 as SVGAGI. Trimming removed 8 bases from V and 0 bases from J, with 14 bases in between. The CDR3 spans 15 residues. CDR3 nucleotides: TGTGCCAGCCATACAGGGACACCTAGCAATCAGCCCCAGCATTTT. Its protein is CASHTGTPSNQPQHF.

This clonotype showed up many times. The chain links TRBV7-8 to TRBJ2-1; weak D call: TRBD2 (6 bases). There are 18 residues in the CDR3. Per the germline V gene, CDR1 is SGHVS and CDR2 is FQNEAQ. Trimming pared 1 base from V and 8 bases from J, leaving 24 bases between. CDR3 DNA: TGTGCCAGCAGCTTAGTATCGGGGAGGAGACAGTCAGTCGATGAGCAGTTCTTC. As protein: CASSLVSGRRQSVDEQFF.

This clonotype was picked up many times. This chain links TRBV7-2 with TRBJ2-7; either TRBD1 or TRBD2 may supply D (5 bases each). This CDR3 has 16 amino acids. In germline, CDR1 is SGHTA, CDR2 FQGNSA. V gave up 5 bases and J gave up 0 bases, with 17 bases separating them. DNA of the CDR3: TGTGCCAGCAGCCTTGACGGGACCGCCTTCTCCTACGAGCAGTACTTC. Translating it yields CASSLDGTAFSYEQYF.

As regards this clonotype: Being one base from a much bigger clone, this may be a read error. J is TRBJ2-1 and V is TRBV9; 11 positions match TRBD2. V shed 3 bases and J 4 bases; nucleotides not matched to a gene: 18. In germline, CDR1 is SGDLS, CDR2 YYNGEE. The CDR3 is 20 amino acids. The CDR3 loop reads CASSGATSGKKVSDYNEQFF. The CDR3, as DNA: TGTGCCAGCAGCGGCGCGACTAGCGGGAAAAAAGTATCAGATTACAATGAGCAGTTCTTC.

This clonotype has a count of ten or more. The rearrangement uses TRBV6-2 or TRBV6-3 and TRBJ2-1; possibly TRBD2 for D (6 bases). Per the germline V gene, CDR1 is MNHEY and CDR2 is SVGEGT. This CDR3 contains 15 residues. The V end lost 7 bases, the J end lost 7 bases, and 20 bases lay between the germline ends. The CDR3 sequence: CASILRDSPFNEQFF. The CDR3 DNA reads as TGTGCCAGCATTCTCCGGGACTCCCCCTTTAATGAGCAGTTCTTC.

This clonotype has ten or more counts. This rearrangement joins TRBV12-3 or TRBV12-4 to TRBJ1-5, with D unclear. V shed 10 bases and J shed 3 bases, with 4 bases lying between them. The CDR3 contains 10 residues. CDR3 bases: TGTGCCACGACCAATCAGCCCCAGCATTTT. Translating gives CATTNQPQHF.

This clonotype has a count of ten or more. The rearrangement links TRBV25-1 to TRBJ1-5; unclear D gene. The CDR3 consists of 15 residues. Deletions cut 3 bases from V and 2 bases from J, with 11 bases between. Germline lookup yields CDR1 MGHDK and CDR2 SYGVNS. The CDR3, as DNA: TGTGCCAGCAGTGATGGGGTGTGGGGCAATCAGCCCCAGCATTTT. Its translation is CASSDGVWGNQPQHF. Full variable domain (missing parts from reference TRBV25-1 and TRBJ1-5): EADIYQTPRYLVIGTGKKITLECSQTMGHDKMYWYQQDPGMELHLIHYSYGVNSTEKGDLSSESTVSRIRTEHFPLTLESARPSHTSQYLCASSDGVWGNQPQHFGDGTRLSIL.

This clonotype was picked up many times. The gene calls are TRBV5-6 and TRBJ2-4; possibly TRBD1 for D (5 bases). V was shortened by 1 base and J by 4 bases, with 21 bases between the two germline ends. Germline V lookup: CDR1 SGHDT, CDR2 YYEEEE. This CDR3 contains 18 residues. CDR3 sequence reads: CASSLTKLIGAEKNIQYF. For the CDR3, the DNA is TGTGCCAGCAGCTTGACTAAATTAATAGGGGCAGAGAAAAACATTCAGTACTTC.

This clonotype was recorded at least ten times. V gene TRBV28 combines with J gene TRBJ2-1, with D tentatively TRBD1 (5 bases). Germline CDR1 and CDR2: MDHEN and SYDVKM. The V gene lost 2 bases and the J gene lost 6 bases, with 14 bases spanning the gap. The length of the CDR3 is 15 residues. In DNA, the CDR3 is TGTGCCAGCAGTTTACCCTTACCGACAGTCAATGAGCAGTTCTTC. Its translation: CASSLPLPTVNEQFF.

This clonotype occurred a few times. J is TRBJ1-5 and V is TRBV30; D remains unclear. In germline, CDR1 is GTSNPN, CDR2 SVGIG (reference sequence). V was clipped by 2 bases and J by 3 bases, with 8 bases between them. The CDR3 sequence is 13 residues long. CDR3 in amino acids: CAWSSNPNQPQHF. Here the CDR3 DNA reads TGTGCCTGGAGTAGTAACCCCAATCAGCCCCAGCATTTT.